Listed below are T cell receptor beta chains from one sample, sequenced in a study of T cell repertoires in cytomegalovirus infection. TCRdb re-called the reads through MiXCR, storing one row per CDR3 protein. This sample has 100,000 or so distinct CDR3 sequences, with 23% found just once. Sequenced sample: CD8+ T cells from PBMCs. These receptors all stem from a human donor in good health (CMV status not recorded). Some clones in this sample may be carry-over from other donors' samples. Both conserved end residues are part of each CDR3. Each record gives: CDR3 DNA, CDR3 protein, CDR3 length, V gene, D gene, clone size, J gene. The D gene is left open where the match is weak. The size of a clone is reported for some rows only, either as once, few or many, or as a class for expanded clones.

TGTGCCAGCAGCGGAACAGGGGGTGGCGAGCAGTACTTC	CASSGTGGGEQYF	13	TRBV11-3	TRBD1	few	TRBJ2-7
TGTGCCAGCTCGGTAACTCAGCGAAACTACAATGAGCAGTTCTTC	CASSVTQRNYNEQFF	15	TRBV28	NA	many	TRBJ2-1
TGCAGTGCTAAAAGGACAGGGGAAGAGACCCAGTACTTC	CSAKRTGEETQYF	13	TRBV20-1	TRBD1	few	TRBJ2-5
TGTGCCTGGAGTGTCACGGCAGGAGGGGGCTTAAACTATGGCTACACCTTC	CAWSVTAGGGLNYGYTF	17	TRBV30	TRBD1	NA	TRBJ1-2
TGTGCCAGCAGTTACACCCAAGGCAGCACAGATACGCAGTATTTT	CASSYTQGSTDTQYF	15	TRBV6-6	NA	few	TRBJ2-3
TGCAGTGCTCCGGACAGGGAAACCCCCCGCTACAATGAGCAGTTCTTC	CSAPDRETPRYNEQFF	16	TRBV20-1	TRBD1	NA	TRBJ2-1
TGTGCCAGCAGTTTCGCAGGGTCCGTGTACGAGCAGTACTTC	CASSFAGSVYEQYF	14	TRBV28	NA	few	TRBJ2-7
TGCGCCAGCAGCCAGCTCCAGGGGCCCACTGAAGCTTTCTTT	CASSQLQGPTEAFF	14	TRBV4-1	NA	NA	TRBJ1-1
TGTGCCAGCAGCTCCCGGGGGGACCAAGAGACCCAGTACTTC	CASSSRGDQETQYF	14	TRBV7-2	TRBD2	NA	TRBJ2-5
TGTGCCAGCAACGACAGGGGGAATTTGTACGAGCAGTACTTC	CASNDRGNLYEQYF	14	TRBV12-3/TRBV12-4	TRBD1	few	TRBJ2-7
TGTGCCAGCAGCGGACCTCTAGCGGGAGCGGGAACCGGGGAGCTGTTTTTT	CASSGPLAGAGTGELFF	17	TRBV11-3	TRBD2	many	TRBJ2-2
TGCAGGGTGGAGGGCGACAGCCACTCCTCTGGAAACACCATATATTTT	CRVEGDSHSSGNTIYF	16	TRBV20-1	NA	NA	TRBJ1-3
TGTGCCAGCAGCCCGCCTTTGGGACAGGGCTCCTACGAGCAGTACTTC	CASSPPLGQGSYEQYF	16	TRBV14	TRBD1	few	TRBJ2-7
TGCAGTGCTAGAGGGGTGGACAGCTCCTACGAGCAGTACTTC	CSARGVDSSYEQYF	14	TRBV20-1	NA	NA	TRBJ2-7
TGTGCCAGCAGTCCAAAGCCCGGGACAGGGGCCAATGAGCAGTTCTTC	CASSPKPGTGANEQFF	16	TRBV7-8	TRBD1	few	TRBJ2-1
TGTGCCAGCAGCTTAAATGGACTAGCGGGGGGGCAGAACACCGGGGAGCTGTTTTTT	CASSLNGLAGGQNTGELFF	19	TRBV7-2	TRBD2	many	TRBJ2-2
TGTGCCAGCAGCTTGAGACAGGGAGTCGAAGAGACCCAGTACTTC	CASSLRQGVEETQYF	15	TRBV5-4	TRBD1	NA	TRBJ2-5
TGTGCCAGCAGCTCGAACCTAGCGGGGTACGATCCTAGCACAGATACGCAGTATTTT	CASSSNLAGYDPSTDTQYF	19	TRBV7-6	TRBD2	few	TRBJ2-3